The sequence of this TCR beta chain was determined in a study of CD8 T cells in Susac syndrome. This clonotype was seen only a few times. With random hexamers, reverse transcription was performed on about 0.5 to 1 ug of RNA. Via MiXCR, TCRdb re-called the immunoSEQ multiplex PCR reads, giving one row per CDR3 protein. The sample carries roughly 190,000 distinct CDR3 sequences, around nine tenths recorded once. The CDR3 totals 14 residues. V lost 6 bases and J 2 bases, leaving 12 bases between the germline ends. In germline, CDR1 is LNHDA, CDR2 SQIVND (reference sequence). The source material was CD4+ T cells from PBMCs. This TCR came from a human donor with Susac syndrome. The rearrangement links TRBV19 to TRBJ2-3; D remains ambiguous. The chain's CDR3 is CASRASVLTDTQYF. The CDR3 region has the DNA TGTGCCAGTAGGGCCTCCGTCCTCACAGATACGCAGTATTTT.